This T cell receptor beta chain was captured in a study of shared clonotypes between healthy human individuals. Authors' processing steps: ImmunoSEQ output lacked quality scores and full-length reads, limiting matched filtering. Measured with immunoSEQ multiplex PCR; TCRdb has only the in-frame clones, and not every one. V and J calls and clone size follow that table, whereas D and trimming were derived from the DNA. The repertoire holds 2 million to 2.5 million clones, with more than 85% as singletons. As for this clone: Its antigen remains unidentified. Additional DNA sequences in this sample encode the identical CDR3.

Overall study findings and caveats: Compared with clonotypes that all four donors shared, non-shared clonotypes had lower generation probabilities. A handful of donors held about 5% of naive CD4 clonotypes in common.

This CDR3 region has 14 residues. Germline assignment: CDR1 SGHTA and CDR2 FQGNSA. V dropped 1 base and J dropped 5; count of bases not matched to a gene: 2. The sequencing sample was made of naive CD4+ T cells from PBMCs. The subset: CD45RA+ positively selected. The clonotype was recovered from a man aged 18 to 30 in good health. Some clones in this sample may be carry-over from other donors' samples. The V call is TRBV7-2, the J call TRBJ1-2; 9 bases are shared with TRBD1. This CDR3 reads CASSLVGQGYGYTF. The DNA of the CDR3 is TGTGCCAGCAGCTTAGTGGGACAGGGATATGGCTACACCTTC.